Sequencing of this TCR beta chain was carried out in a study of Ad26.COV2.S vaccination and SARS-CoV-2 variants. Study details: Each vaccinee took Ad26.COV2.S intramuscularly, once or twice 56 days apart.

Stated treatment: around 19 received Ad26.COV2.S at low or high dose, single or two shots; about 5 received placebo; per-sample allocation not given. Each sample was drawn 63 days after the first injection (of vaccine or placebo). The germline CDR1 and CDR2 sequences are SGHDT and YYEEEE. Trimming at V came to 3 bases and at J to 4 bases, leaving 6 bases not matched to a gene. CDR3 size: 16 residues. Profiling relied on immunoSEQ multiplex PCR, and the TCRdb table lists in-frame clones only, not all of them. The table records some 330,000 clones, about nine tenths of them present only once. To note about this clone: The antigen is unknown.

Overall study results and limits: Placebo recipients showed lower spike-specific TCR breadth than vaccinees.

The TCR comes from a person between 18 and 59 years old who received the Ad26.COV2.S COVID-19 vaccine or a placebo. The sample consisted of peripheral blood, taken in a trial of Ad26.COV2.S vaccine versus placebo. The chain links TRBV5-6 to TRBJ2-2; 10 positions match TRBD2. CDR3 DNA sequence: TGTGCCAGCAGCTCTCTAGCGGGGGCCATCACCGGGGAGCTGTTTTTT. It is translated as CASSSLAGAITGELFF.